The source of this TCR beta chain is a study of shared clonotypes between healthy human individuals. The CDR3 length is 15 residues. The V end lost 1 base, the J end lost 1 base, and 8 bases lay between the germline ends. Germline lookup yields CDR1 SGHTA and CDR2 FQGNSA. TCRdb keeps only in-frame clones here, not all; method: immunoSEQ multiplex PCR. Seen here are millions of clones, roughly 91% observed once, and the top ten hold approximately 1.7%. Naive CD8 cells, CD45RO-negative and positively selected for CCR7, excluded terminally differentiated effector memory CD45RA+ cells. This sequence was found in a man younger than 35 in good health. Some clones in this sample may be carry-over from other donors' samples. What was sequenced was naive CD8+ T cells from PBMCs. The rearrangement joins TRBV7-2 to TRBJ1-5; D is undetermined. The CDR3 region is CASSLGPGSNQPQHF. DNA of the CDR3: TGTGCCAGCAGCTTAGGGCCCGGGAGCAATCAGCCCCAGCATTTT.